Below, one T cell receptor beta chain is given with its context. It was version v3.0 of the immunoSEQ assay that was run at survey level. Only in-frame clones appear in the TCRdb table, and some are missing; sequencing was by immunoSEQ multiplex PCR. Altogether more than 15,000 clones are present, over 70% being singletons, with the ten largest covering almost 9.5%. Cryopreserved PBMC samples of about 0.95-10 million cells were used for DNA extraction. CDR1 is ENHRY, CDR2 SYGVKD, per germline. This CDR3 is 16 amino acids long. V dropped 6 bases and J dropped 0 bases, with 17 bases sitting between them. The record originates from a study of long-term antiretroviral therapy in people with HIV.

The receptor's source is a young man with HIV. The sequences come from unsorted PBMCs, collected 0.5 years before starting antiretroviral therapy. This chain joins TRBV10-3 and TRBJ1-1; possibly TRBD1 for D (5 bases). CDR3: CAISDPRLTVNTEAFF. CDR3 nucleotides: TGTGCCATCAGCGACCCCCGCCTGACAGTGAACACTGAAGCTTTCTTT.